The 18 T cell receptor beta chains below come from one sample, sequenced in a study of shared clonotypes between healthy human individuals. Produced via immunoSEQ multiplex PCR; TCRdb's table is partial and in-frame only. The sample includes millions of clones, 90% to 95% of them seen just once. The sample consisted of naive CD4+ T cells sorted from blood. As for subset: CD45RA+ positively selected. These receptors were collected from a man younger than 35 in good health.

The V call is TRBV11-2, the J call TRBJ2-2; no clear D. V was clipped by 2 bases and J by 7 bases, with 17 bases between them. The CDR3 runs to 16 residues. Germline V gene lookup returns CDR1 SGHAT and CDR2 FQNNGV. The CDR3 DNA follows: TGTGCCAGCAGCTTACTAGTTACCGGGTCAGTCGGGGAGCTGTTTTTT. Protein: CASSLLVTGSVGELFF.

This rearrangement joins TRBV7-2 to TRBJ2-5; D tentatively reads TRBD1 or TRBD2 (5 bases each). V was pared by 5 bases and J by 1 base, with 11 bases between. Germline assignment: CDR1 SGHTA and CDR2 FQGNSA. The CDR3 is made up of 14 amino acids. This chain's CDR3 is CASSGGPAQETQYF. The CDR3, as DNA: TGTGCCAGCAGCGGGGGTCCAGCCCAAGAGACCCAGTACTTC.

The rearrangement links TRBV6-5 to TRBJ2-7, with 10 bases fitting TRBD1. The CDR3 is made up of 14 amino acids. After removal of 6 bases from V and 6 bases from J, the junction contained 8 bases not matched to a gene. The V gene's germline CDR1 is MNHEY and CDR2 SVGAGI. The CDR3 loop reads CASRRDRGGSEQYF. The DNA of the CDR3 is TGTGCCAGCAGACGGGACAGGGGTGGGAGCGAGCAGTACTTC.

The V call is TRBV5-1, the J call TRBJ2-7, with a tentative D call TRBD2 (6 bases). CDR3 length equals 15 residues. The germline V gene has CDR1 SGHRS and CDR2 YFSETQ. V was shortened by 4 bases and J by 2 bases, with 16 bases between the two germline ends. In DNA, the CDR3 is TGCGCCAGCAGCCGAGGGGATGGCGGGGCCTACGAGCAGTACTTC. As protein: CASSRGDGGAYEQYF.

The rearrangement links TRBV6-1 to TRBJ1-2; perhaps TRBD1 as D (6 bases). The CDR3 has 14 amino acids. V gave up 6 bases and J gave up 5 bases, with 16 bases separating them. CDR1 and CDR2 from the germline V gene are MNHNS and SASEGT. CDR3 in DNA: TGTGCCAGCAGGACTATAGGGGGTGTTTATGGCTACACCTTC. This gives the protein CASRTIGGVYGYTF.

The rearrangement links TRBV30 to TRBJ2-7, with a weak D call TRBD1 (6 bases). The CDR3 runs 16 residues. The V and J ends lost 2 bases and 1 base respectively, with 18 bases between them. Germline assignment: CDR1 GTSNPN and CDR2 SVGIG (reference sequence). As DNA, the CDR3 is TGTGCCTGGAGTAGCCCTGGGCCAGGGGTGTCCTACGAGCAGTACTTC. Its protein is CAWSSPGPGVSYEQYF.

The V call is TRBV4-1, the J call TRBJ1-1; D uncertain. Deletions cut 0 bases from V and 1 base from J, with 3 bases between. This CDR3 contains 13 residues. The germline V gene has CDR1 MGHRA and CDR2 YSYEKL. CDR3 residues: CASSQERNTEAFF. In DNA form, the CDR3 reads TGCGCCAGCAGCCAAGAACGGAACACTGAAGCTTTCTTT.

Here the CDR3 DNA reads TGTGCCATCAGTGATCGGGTGATAGCGGGGGATCGGGCAGGAGATACGCAGTATTTT. As protein: CAISDRVIAGDRAGDTQYF. The rearrangement uses TRBV10-3 and TRBJ2-3, with 9 bases fitting TRBD2. Germline V gene data show CDR1 as ENHRY and CDR2 as SYGVKD. CDR3 length: 19 amino acids. The V and J ends lost 3 bases and 5 bases, in that order; junction bases with no gene match: 18.

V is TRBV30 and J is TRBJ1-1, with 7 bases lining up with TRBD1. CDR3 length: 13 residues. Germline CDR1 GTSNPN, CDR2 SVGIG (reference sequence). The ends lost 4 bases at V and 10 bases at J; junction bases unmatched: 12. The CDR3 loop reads CAWTSFEGAGAFF. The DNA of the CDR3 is TGTGCCTGGACTAGTTTTGAGGGGGCAGGAGCTTTCTTT.

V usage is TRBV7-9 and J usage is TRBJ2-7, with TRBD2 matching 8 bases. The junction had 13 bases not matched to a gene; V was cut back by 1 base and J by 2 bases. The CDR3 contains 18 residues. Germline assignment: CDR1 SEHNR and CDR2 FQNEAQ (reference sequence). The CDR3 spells CASSLDFGLAGVTYEQYF. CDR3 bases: TGTGCCAGCAGCTTAGACTTTGGACTAGCCGGAGTAACCTACGAGCAGTACTTC. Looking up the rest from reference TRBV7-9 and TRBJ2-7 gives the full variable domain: DTGVSQNPRHKITKRGQNVTFRCDPISEHNRLYWYRQTLGQGPEFLTYFQNEAQLEKSRLLSDRFSAERPKGSFSTLEIQRTEQGDSAMYLCASSLDFGLAGVTYEQYFGPGTRLTVT.

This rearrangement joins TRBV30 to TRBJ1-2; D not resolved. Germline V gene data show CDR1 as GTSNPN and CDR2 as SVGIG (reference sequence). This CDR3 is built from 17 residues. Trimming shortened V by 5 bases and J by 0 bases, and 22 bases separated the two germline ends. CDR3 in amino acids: CAWAEKGTVSSNYGYTF. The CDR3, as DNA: TGTGCCTGGGCCGAGAAGGGAACCGTCTCTTCTAACTATGGCTACACCTTC.

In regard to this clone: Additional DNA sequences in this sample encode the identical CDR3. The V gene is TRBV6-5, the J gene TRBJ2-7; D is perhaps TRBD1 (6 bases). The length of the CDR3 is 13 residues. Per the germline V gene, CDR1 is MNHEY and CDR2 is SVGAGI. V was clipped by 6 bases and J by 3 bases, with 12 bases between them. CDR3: CASSRGQFYEQYF. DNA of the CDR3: TGTGCCAGCAGCCGAGGACAGTTCTACGAGCAGTACTTC.

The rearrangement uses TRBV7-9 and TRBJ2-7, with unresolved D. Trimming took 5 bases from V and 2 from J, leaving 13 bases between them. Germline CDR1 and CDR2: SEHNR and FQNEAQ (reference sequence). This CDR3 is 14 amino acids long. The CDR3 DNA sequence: TGTGCCAGCAGCAGGCTAGAGCTTCCCTACGAGCAGTACTTC. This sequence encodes CASSRLELPYEQYF.

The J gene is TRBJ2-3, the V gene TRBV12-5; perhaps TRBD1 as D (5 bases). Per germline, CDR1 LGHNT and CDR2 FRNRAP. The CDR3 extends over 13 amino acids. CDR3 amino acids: CAALRGFTDTQYF. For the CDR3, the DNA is TGTGCCGCGCTTAGGGGCTTCACAGATACGCAGTATTTT.

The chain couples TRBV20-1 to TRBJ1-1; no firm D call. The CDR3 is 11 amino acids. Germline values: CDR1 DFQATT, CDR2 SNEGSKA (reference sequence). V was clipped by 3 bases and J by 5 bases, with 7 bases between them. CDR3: CSASLWTEAFF. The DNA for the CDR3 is TGCAGTGCTAGCCTTTGGACTGAAGCTTTCTTT.

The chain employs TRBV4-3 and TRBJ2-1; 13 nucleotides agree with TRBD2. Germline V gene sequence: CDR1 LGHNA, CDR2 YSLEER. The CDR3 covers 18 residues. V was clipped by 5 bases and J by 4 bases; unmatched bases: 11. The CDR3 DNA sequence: TGCGCCAGCAGCGTCTCCCTCGGGACTAGCGGGACTTACAATGAGCAGTTCTTC. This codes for CASSVSLGTSGTYNEQFF.

In nucleotides, the CDR3 is TGCGCCAGCAGCTTGATACCAGGTCAGCCCCAGCATTTT. Protein sequence: CASSLIPGQPQHF. The rearrangement uses TRBV5-1 and TRBJ1-5; D unresolved. Looked up from germline, CDR1 is SGHRS and CDR2 is YFSETQ. V lost 1 base and J lost 6, with 8 bases in between. The CDR3 consists of 13 residues.

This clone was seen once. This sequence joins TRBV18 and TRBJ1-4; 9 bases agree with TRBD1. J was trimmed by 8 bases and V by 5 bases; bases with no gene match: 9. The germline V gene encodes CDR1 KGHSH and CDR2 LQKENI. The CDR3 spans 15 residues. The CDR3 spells CASSSGTGKGEKLFF. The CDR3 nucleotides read TGTGCCAGCTCATCAGGGACAGGGAAAGGGGAAAAACTGTTTTTT.